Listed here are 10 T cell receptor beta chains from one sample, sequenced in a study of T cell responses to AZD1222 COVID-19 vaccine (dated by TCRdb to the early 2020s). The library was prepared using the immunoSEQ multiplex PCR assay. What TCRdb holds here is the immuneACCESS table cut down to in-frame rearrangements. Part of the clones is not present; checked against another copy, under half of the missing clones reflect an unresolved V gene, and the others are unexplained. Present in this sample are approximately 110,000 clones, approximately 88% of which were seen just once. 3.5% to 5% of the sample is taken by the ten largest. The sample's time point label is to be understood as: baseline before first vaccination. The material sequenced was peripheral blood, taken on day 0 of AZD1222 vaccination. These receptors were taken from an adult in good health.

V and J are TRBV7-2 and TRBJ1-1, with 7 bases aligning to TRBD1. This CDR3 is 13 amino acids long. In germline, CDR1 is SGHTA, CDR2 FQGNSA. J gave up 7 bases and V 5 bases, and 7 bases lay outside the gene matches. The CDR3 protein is CASSLQGTHEAFF. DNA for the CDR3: TGTGCCAGCAGCCTACAGGGGACCCATGAAGCTTTCTTT.

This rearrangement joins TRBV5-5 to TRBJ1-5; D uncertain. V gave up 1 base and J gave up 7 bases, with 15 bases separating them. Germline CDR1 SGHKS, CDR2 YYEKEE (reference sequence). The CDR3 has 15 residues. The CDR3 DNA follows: TGTGCCAGCAGCTTGACAGCAGACCCAACACAGCCCCAGCATTTT. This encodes CASSLTADPTQPQHF.

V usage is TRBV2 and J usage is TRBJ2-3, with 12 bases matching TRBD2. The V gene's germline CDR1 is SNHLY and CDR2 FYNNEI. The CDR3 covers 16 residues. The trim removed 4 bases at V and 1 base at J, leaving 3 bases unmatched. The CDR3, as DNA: TGTGCCAGCAGTGTGCGGACTAGCGGGGGCACAGATACGCAGTATTTT. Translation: CASSVRTSGGTDTQYF.

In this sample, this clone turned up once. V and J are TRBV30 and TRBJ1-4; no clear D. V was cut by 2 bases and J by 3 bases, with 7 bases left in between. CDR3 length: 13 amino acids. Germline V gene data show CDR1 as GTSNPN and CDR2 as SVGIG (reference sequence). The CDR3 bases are TGTGCCTGGAGTCGGGCCTCTAATGAAAAACTGTTTTTT. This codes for CAWSRASNEKLFF.

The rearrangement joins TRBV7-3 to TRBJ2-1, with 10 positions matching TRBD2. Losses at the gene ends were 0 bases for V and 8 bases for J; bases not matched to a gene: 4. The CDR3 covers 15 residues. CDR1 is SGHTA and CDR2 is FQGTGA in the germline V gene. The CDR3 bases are TGTGCCAGCAGCTTAACGCCTAGCGGGGGATATGAGCAGTTCTTC. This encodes CASSLTPSGGYEQFF. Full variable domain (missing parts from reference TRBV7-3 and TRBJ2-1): GAGVSQTPSNKVTEKGKYVELRCDPISGHTALYWYRQSLGQGPEFLIYFQGTGAADDSGLPNDRFFAVRPEGSVSTLKIQRTERGDSAVYLCASSLTPSGGYEQFFGPGTRLTVL.

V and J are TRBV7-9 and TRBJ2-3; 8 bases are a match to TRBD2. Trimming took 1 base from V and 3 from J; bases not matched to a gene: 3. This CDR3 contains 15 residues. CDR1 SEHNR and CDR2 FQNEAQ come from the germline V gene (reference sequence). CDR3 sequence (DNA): TGTGCCAGCAGCTTAGGAGCGGGGGAGACAGATACGCAGTATTTT. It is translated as CASSLGAGETDTQYF.

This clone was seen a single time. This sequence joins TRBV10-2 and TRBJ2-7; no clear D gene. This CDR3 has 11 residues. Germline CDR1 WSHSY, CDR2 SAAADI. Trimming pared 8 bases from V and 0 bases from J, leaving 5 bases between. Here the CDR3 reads CASQDSYEQYF. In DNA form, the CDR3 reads TGCGCCAGCCAGGACTCCTACGAGCAGTACTTC.

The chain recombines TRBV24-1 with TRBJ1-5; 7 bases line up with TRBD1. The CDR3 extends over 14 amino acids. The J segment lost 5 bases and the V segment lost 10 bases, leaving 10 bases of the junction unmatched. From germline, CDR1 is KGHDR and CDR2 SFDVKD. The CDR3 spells CATGTPTGDQPQHF. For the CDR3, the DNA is TGTGCCACAGGAACCCCCACAGGGGATCAGCCCCAGCATTTT.

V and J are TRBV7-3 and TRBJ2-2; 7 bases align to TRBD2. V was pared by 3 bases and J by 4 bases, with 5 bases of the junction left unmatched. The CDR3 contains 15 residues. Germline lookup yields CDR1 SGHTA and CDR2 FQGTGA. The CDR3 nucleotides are TGTGCCAGCAGCTTGACTAGCCCCTCCACCGGGGAGCTGTTTTTT. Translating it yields CASSLTSPSTGELFF.

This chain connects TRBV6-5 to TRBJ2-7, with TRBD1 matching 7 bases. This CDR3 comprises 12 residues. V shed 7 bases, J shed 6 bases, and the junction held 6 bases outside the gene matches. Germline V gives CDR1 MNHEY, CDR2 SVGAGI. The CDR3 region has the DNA TGTGCCAGCATGAGGGGGCTGGGCGAGCAGTACTTC. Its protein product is CASMRGLGEQYF.